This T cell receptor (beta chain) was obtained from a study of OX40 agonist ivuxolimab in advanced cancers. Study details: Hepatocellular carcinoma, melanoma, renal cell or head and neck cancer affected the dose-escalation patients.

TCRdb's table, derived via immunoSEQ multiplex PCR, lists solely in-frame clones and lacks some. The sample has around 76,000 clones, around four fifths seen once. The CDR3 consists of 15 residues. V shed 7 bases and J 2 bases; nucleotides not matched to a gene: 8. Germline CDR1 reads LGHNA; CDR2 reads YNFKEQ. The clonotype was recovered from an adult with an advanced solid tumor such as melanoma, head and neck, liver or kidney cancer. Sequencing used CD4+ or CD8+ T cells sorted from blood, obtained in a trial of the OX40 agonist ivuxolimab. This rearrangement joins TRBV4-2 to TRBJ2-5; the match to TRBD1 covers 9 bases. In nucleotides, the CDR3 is TGTGCCAGCACCCAGGGGACAGGGCAACAAGAGACCCAGTACTTC. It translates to CASTQGTGQQETQYF.